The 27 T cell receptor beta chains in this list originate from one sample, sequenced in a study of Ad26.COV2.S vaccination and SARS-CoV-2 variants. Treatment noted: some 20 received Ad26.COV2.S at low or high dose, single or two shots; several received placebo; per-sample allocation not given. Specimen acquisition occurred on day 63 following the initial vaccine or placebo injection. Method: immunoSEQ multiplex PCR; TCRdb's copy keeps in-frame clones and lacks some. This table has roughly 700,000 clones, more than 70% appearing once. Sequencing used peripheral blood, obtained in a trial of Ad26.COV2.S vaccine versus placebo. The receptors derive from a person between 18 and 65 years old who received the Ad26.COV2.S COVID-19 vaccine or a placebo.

Here the CDR3 reads CASSRVQAGSGTGELFF. In nucleotides, the CDR3 is TGTGCCAGCTCACGGGTCCAAGCGGGGAGTGGCACCGGGGAGCTGTTTTTT. The chain is built from TRBV18 and TRBJ2-2, with 7 positions matching TRBD2. The CDR3 runs 17 residues. V shed 4 bases and J 4 bases; nucleotides not matched to a gene: 12. CDR1 and CDR2 from the germline V gene are KGHSH and LQKENI.

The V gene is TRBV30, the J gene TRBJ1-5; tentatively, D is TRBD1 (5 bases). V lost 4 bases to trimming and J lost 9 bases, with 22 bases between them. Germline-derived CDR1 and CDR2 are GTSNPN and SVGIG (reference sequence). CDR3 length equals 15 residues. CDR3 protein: CAWTPGGGARRPQHF. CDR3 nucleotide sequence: TGTGCCTGGACCCCCGGGGGGGGAGCGCGAAGGCCCCAGCATTTT.

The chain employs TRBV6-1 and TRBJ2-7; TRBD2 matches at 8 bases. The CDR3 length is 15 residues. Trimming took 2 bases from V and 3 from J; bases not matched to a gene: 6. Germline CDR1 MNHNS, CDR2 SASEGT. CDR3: CASSENLAGGYEQYF. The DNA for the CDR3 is TGTGCCAGCAGTGAAAATCTGGCGGGAGGCTACGAGCAGTACTTC.

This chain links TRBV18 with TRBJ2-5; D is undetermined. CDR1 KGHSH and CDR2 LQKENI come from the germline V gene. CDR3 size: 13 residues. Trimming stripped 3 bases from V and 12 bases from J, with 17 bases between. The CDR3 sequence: CASSPARDQSKYF. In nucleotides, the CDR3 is TGTGCCAGCTCACCGGCCCGAGATCAGTCGAAGTACTTC.

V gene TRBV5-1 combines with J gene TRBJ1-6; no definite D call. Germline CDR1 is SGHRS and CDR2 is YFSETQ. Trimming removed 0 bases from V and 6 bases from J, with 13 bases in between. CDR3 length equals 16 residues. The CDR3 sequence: CASSLAGQSGNSPLHF. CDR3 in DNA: TGCGCCAGCAGCTTGGCCGGGCAAAGCGGTAATTCACCCCTCCACTTT.

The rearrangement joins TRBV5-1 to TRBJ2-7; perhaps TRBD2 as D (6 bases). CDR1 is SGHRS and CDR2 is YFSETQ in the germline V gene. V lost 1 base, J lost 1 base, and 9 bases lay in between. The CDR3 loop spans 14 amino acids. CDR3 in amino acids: CASSLSGLSYEQYF. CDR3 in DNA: TGCGCCAGCAGCTTGAGCGGGTTGTCCTACGAGCAGTACTTC.

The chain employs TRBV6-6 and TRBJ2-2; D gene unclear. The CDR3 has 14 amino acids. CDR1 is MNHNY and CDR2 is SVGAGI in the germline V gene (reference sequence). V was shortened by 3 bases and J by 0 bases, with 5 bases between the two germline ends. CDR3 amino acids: CASSYGPNTGELFF. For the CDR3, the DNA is TGTGCCAGCAGTTATGGTCCGAACACCGGGGAGCTGTTTTTT.

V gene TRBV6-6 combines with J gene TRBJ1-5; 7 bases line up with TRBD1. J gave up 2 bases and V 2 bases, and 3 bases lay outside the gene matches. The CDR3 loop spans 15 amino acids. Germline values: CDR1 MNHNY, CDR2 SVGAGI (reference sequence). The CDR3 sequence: CASSYTGTGNQPQHF. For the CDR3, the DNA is TGTGCCAGCAGTTACACGGGGACAGGCAATCAGCCCCAGCATTTT.

CDR3 bases: TGTGCCAGCAGTGAGACAGGGAGGCTTAATCAGCCCCAGCATTTT. As protein: CASSETGRLNQPQHF. This chain links TRBV2 with TRBJ1-5, with TRBD1 matching 7 bases. From germline, CDR1 is SNHLY and CDR2 FYNNEI. The CDR3 extends over 15 amino acids. J was trimmed by 4 bases and V by 3 bases; bases with no gene match: 6.

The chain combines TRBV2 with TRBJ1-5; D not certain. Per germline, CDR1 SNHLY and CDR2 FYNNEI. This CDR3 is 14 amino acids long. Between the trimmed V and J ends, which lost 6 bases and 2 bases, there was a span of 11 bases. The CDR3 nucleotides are TGTGCCAGCAGCCAAGTCTTAGGCAATCAGCCCCAGCATTTT. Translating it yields CASSQVLGNQPQHF.

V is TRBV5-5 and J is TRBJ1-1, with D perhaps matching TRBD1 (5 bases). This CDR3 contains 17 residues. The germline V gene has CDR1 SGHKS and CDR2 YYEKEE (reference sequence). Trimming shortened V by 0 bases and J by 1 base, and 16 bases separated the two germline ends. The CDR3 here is CASSLVAGRARNTEAFF. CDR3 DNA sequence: TGTGCCAGCAGCTTGGTGGCAGGGAGAGCGAGGAACACTGAAGCTTTCTTT.

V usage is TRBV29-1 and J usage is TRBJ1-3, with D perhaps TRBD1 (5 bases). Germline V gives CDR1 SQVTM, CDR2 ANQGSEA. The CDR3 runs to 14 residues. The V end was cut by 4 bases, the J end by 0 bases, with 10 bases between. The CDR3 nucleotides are TGCAGCGTTGTAGGACACCTCTCTGGAAACACCATATATTTT. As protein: CSVVGHLSGNTIYF.

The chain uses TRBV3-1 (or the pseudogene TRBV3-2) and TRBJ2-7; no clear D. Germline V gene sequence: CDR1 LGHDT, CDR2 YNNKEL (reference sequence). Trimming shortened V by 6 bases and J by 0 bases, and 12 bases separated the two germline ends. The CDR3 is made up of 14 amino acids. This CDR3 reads CASRPTESSYEQYF. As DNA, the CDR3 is TGTGCCAGCAGACCGACCGAAAGCTCCTACGAGCAGTACTTC.

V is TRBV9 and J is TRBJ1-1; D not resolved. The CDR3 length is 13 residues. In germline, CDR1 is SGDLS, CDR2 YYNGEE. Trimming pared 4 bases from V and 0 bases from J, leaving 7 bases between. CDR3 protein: CASSPPLNTEAFF. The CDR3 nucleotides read TGTGCCAGCAGCCCGCCTCTGAACACTGAAGCTTTCTTT.

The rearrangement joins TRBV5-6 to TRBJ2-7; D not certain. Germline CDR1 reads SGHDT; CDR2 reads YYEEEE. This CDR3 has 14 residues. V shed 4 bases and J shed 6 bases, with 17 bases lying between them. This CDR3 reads CASSLFGRNLEQYF. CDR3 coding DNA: TGTGCCAGCAGCCTCTTTGGACGCAATCTCGAGCAGTACTTC.

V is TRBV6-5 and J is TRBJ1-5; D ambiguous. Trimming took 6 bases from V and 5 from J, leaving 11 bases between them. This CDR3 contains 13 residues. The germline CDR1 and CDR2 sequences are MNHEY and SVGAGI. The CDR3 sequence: CASSLHGDQPQHF. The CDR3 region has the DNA TGTGCCAGCAGCCTACACGGAGATCAGCCCCAGCATTTT.

Here the CDR3 reads CASSLASRLNNEQFF. The DNA for the CDR3 is TGTGCCAGCAGCTTAGCTAGCCGCCTAAACAATGAGCAGTTCTTC. This chain uses TRBV7-9 with TRBJ2-1; D unclear. Germline V CDR1 and CDR2: SEHNR, FQNEAQ (reference sequence). Trimming took off 0 bases at V and 5 bases at J, with 11 bases between the two ends. The CDR3 is made up of 15 amino acids. The full variable domain, its missing parts supplied by reference TRBV7-9 and TRBJ2-1, is DTGVSQNPRHKITKRGQNVTFRCDPISEHNRLYWYRQTLGQGPEFLTYFQNEAQLEKSRLLSDRFSAERPKGSFSTLEIQRTEQGDSAMYLCASSLASRLNNEQFFGPGTRLTVL.

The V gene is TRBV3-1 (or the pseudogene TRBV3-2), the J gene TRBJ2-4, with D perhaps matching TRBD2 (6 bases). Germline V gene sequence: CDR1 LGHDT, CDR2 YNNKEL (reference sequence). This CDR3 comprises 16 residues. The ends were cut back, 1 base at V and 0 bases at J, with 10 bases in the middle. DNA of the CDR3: TGTGCCAGCAGCCAAGTGGGGGGAGTAGCCAAAAACATTCAGTACTTC. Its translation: CASSQVGGVAKNIQYF.

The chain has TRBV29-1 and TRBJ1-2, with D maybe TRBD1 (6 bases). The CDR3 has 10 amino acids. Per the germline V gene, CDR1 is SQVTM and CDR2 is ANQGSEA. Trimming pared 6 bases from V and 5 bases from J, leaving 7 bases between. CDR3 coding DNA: TGCAGCGTGGACAGATATGGCTACACCTTC. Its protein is CSVDRYGYTF.

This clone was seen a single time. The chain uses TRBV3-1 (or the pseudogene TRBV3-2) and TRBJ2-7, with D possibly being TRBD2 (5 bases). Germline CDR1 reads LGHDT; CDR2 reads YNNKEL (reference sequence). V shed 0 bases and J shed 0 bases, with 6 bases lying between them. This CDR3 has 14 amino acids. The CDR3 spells CASSQDGISYEQYF. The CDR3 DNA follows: TGTGCCAGCAGCCAAGACGGGATCTCCTACGAGCAGTACTTC.

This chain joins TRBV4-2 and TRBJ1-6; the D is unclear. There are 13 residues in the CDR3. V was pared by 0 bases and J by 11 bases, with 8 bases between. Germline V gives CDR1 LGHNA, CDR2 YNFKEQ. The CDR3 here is CASSQDTGAPLHF. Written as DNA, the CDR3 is TGTGCCAGCAGCCAAGACACTGGGGCACCCCTCCACTTT.

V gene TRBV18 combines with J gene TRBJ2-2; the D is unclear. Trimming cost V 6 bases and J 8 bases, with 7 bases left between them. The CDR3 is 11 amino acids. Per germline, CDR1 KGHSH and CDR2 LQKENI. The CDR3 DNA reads TGTGCCAGCTCCCTGCCGGGGGAGCTGTTTTTT. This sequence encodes CASSLPGELFF.

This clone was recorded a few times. CDR3 coding DNA: TGTGCCTTGGGACAGGGGGACAATTCACCCCTCCACTTT. Its protein is CALGQGDNSPLHF. The V gene is TRBV30, the J gene TRBJ1-6; TRBD1 matches 11 bases. The CDR3 has 13 amino acids. The trim removed 7 bases at V and 7 bases at J, leaving 3 bases unmatched. Germline-derived CDR1 and CDR2 are GTSNPN and SVGIG (reference sequence).

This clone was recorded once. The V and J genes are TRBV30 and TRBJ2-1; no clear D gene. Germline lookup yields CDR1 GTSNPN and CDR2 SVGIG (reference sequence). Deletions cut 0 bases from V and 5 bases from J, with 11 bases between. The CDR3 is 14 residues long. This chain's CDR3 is CAWSVLPQDNEQFF. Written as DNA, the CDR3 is TGTGCCTGGAGTGTACTCCCCCAAGACAATGAGCAGTTCTTC.

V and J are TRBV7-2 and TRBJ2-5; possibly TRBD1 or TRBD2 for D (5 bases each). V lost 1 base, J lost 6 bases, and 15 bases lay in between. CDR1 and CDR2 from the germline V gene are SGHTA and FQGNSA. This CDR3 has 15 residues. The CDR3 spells CASSLGLGTSQTQYF. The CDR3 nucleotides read TGTGCCAGCAGCTTAGGCCTCGGGACCAGCCAGACCCAGTACTTC.

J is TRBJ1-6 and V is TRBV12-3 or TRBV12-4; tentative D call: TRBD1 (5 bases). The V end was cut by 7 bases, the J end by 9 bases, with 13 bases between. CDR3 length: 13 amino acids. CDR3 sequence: CASKDSNFSPLHF. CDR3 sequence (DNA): TGTGCCAGCAAAGACAGTAATTTTTCACCCCTCCACTTT.

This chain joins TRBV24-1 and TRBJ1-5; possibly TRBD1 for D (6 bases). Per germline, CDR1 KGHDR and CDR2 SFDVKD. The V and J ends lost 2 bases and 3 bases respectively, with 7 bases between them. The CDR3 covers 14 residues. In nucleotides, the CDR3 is TGTGCCACCAGTGATTGGACAGCCAATCAGCCCCAGCATTTT. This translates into CATSDWTANQPQHF.